This T cell receptor (beta chain) is from a study of shared clonotypes between healthy human individuals. This clone appeared once. The antigen is unknown. This specimen includes other DNA sequences encoding the same CDR3. Findings of the study overall: A few donors had roughly 5% of their naive CD4 clonotypes in common.

Assay used: immunoSEQ multiplex PCR; TCRdb lists only in-frame clones, some missing. The sample holds some 500,000 clones; 90% to 96% are singletons and the top ten take approximately 0.06%. The CDR3 covers 16 residues. Trimming cost V 6 bases and J 3 bases; bases outside gene matches: 7. Per germline, CDR1 SEHNR and CDR2 FQNEAQ (reference sequence). Sequencing was done on a sample of naive CD4+ T cells sorted from blood. Described subset: CD45RA+ positively selected. The sequence came from a woman aged 25-40 years in good health. This sequence joins TRBV7-9 and TRBJ2-1; TRBD2 agrees at 11 bases. CDR3 sequence (DNA): TGTGCCAGCAGTCGCTCCGGGACTAGCGGCTACAATGAGCAGTTCTTC. Translated, it gives CASSRSGTSGYNEQFF.